One sample yielded the 3 T cell receptor beta chains listed below, sequenced in a study of T cell repertoires in cytomegalovirus infection (dated by TCRdb to the late 2010s). These reads were obtained on an Illumina HiSeq 1500. TCRdb redid the processing of the public reads, applying fastp at Q25 and MiXCR, and retained in-frame beta chains. Each entry merges the rows of one CDR3 protein and shows their most common DNA and genes. The sample includes 100,000 to 150,000 distinct CDR3 sequences, with roughly a quarter observed a single time. Jointly, the top ten make up roughly 35% of the sample. Antigen specificity for these receptors is unknown. Sequenced material: PBMCs, sequenced either directly or after in vitro stimulation (not recorded which). The receptor set was obtained from a human donor in good health (CMV status not recorded). Some clones in this sample may be carry-over from other donors' samples.

This clonotype came up a few times. The V and J genes are TRBV6-5 and TRBJ1-6; 9 positions match TRBD1. Trimming at V came to 5 bases and at J to 7 bases, leaving 6 bases not matched to a gene. Germline V gene data show CDR1 as MNHEY and CDR2 as SVGAGI. The CDR3 totals 15 residues. As DNA, the CDR3 is TGTGCCAGCAGTGGATCCGGGACAGGGAATTCACCCCTCCACTTT. It encodes CASSGSGTGNSPLHF.

This clonotype occurred a few times. This rearrangement joins TRBV6-2 or TRBV6-3 to TRBJ2-5; maybe TRBD1 (5 bases). The CDR3 runs to 14 residues. The V end lost 2 bases, the J end lost 0 bases, and 7 bases lay between the germline ends. Germline V CDR1 and CDR2: MNHEY, SVGEGT. Here the CDR3 DNA reads TGTGCCAGCAGTTACGGGGCGAACCAAGAGACCCAGTACTTC. Amino acid sequence: CASSYGANQETQYF.

The chain has TRBV7-2 and TRBJ2-3; TRBD2 might be the D (5 bases). Deletions cut 5 bases from V and 0 bases from J, with 12 bases between. The CDR3 contains 15 residues. The germline V gene encodes CDR1 SGHTA and CDR2 FQGNSA. The CDR3 DNA is TGTGCCAGCAGCCCTGACTATATTAGCACAGATACGCAGTATTTT. Protein sequence: CASSPDYISTDTQYF. Looking up the rest from reference TRBV7-2 and TRBJ2-3 gives the full variable domain: GAGVSQSPSNKVTEKGKDVELRCDPISGHTALYWYRQSLGQGLEFLIYFQGNSAPDKSGLPSDRFSAERTGGSVSTLTIQRTQQEDSAVYLCASSPDYISTDTQYFGPGTRLTVL.